This T cell receptor beta chain was found in a study of technical replicates of blood from a few donors. Assay used: immunoSEQ multiplex PCR; TCRdb lists only in-frame clones, some missing. This sample has 60,000 to 75,000 clones, with around nine tenths found just once. This CDR3 comprises 17 residues. J was trimmed by 5 bases and V by 2 bases; bases with no gene match: 13. From germline, CDR1 is SGHRS and CDR2 YFSETQ. The gene calls are TRBV5-1 and TRBJ2-5, with 9 bases lining up with TRBD1. The sample comprised PBMCs. The TCR comes from a human donor in good health. Some clones in this sample may be carry-over from other donors' samples. The CDR3 nucleotides read TGCGCCAGCAGCTTTGGGACAGGGCCTGGGGCAAGGGAGACCCAGTACTTC. This sequence encodes CASSFGTGPGARETQYF.